The sequence of this T cell receptor beta chain was determined in a study of T cell changes during pregnancy in multiple sclerosis. Germline-derived CDR1 and CDR2 are LNHDA and SQIVND (reference sequence). Trimming took 2 bases from V and 3 from J; bases not matched to a gene: 8. The CDR3 sequence is 17 residues long. Sequenced by immunoSEQ multiplex PCR; TCRdb stores in-frame clones only, minus some. Among 50,000 to 70,000 clones listed, around 92% were seen once. The sequences come from peripheral blood, collected in the first trimester of pregnancy. The chain has TRBV19 and TRBJ1-5; TRBD1 matches 9 bases. This TCR was sampled from a female donor with multiple sclerosis, enrolled in a pregnancy study. The CDR3 is CASSILPGQGFNQPQHF. The CDR3 bases are TGTGCCAGTAGTATATTACCGGGACAGGGTTTCAATCAGCCCCAGCATTTT.